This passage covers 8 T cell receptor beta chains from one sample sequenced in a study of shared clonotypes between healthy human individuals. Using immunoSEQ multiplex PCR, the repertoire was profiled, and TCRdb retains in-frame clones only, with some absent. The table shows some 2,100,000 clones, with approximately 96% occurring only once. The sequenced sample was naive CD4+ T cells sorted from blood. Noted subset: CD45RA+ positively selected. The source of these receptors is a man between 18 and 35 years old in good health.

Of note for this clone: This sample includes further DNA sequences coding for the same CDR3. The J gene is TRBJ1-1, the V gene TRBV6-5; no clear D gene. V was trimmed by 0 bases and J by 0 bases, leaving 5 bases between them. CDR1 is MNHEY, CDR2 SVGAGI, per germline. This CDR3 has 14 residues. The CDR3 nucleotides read TGTGCCAGCAGTTACTCTCCATTGAACACTGAAGCTTTCTTT. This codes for CASSYSPLNTEAFF.

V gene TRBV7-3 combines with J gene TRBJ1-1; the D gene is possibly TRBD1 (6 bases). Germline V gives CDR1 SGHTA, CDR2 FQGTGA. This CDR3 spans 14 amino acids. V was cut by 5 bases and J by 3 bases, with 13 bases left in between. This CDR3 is CASSLQGGDTEAFF. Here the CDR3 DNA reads TGTGCCAGCAGCCTACAGGGAGGGGACACTGAAGCTTTCTTT. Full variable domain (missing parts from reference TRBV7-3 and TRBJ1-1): GAGVSQTPSNKVTEKGKYVELRCDPISGHTALYWYRQSLGQGPEFLIYFQGTGAADDSGLPNDRFFAVRPEGSVSTLKIQRTERGDSAVYLCASSLQGGDTEAFFGQGTRLTVV.

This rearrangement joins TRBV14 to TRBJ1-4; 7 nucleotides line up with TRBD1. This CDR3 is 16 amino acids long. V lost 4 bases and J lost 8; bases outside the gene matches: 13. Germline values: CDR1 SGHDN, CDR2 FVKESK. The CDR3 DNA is TGTGCCAGCAGCCCCCAAGGCCCAGGGGGACGAGAAAAACTGTTTTTT. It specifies CASSPQGPGGREKLFF.

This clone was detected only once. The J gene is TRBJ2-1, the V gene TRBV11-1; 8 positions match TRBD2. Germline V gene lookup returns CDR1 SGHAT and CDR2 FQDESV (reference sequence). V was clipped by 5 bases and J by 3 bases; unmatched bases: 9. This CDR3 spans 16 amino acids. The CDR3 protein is CASSHPRRGDYNEQFF. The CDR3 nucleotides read TGTGCCAGCAGCCATCCTAGGCGGGGGGACTACAATGAGCAGTTCTTC.

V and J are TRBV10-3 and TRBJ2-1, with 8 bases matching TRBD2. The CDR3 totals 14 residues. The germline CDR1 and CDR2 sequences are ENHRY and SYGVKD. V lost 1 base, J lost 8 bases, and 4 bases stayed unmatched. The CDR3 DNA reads TGTGCCATCAGTGAGTGGACTAGCTCCGATGAGCAGTTCTTC. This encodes CAISEWTSSDEQFF.

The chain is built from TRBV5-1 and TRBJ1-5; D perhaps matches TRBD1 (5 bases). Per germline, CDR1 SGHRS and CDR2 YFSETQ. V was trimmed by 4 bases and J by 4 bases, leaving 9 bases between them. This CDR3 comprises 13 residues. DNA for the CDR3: TGCGCCAGCAGCGCGACAGTAAATCAGCCCCAGCATTTT. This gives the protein CASSATVNQPQHF.

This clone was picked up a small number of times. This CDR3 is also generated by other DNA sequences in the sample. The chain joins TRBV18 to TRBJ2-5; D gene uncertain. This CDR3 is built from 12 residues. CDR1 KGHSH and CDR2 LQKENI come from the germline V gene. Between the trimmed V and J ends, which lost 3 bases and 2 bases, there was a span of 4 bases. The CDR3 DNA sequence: TGTGCCAGCTCACCGGGGCAAGAGACCCAGTACTTC. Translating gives CASSPGQETQYF. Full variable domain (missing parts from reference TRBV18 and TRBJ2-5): NAGVMQNPRHLVRRRGQEARLRCSPMKGHSHVYWYRQLPEEGLKFMVYLQKENIIDESGMPKERFSAEFPKEGPSILRIQQVVRGDSAAYFCASSPGQETQYFGPGTRLLVL.

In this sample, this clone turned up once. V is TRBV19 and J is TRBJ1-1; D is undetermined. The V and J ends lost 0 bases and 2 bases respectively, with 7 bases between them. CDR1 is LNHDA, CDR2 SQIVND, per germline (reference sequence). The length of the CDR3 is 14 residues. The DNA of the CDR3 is TGTGCCAGTAGTATAGACAGAGTTAACACTGAAGCTTTCTTT. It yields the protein CASSIDRVNTEAFF.